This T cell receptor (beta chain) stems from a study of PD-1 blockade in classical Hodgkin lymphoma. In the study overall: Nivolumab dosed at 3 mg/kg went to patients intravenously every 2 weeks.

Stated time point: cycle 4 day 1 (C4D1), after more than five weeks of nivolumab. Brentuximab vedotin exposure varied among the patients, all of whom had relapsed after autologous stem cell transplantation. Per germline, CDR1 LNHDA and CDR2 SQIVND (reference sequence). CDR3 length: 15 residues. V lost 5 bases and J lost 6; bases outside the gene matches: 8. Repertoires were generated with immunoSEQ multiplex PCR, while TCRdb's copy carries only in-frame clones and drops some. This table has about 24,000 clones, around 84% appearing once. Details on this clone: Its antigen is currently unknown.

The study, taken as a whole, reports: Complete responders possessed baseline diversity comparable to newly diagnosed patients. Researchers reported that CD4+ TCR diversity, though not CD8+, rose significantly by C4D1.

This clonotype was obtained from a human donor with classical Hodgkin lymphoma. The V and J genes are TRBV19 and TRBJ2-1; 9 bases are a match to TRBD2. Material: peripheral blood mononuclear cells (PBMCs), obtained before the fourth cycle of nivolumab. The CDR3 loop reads CASSVAGGMVNEQFF. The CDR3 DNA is TGTGCCAGTAGTGTCGCGGGAGGGATGGTCAATGAGCAGTTCTTC.